Below, 7 T cell receptor beta chains from the same sample are listed, as sequenced in a study of shared clonotypes between healthy human individuals. The assay was immunoSEQ multiplex PCR, and TCRdb's table has in-frame clones only and misses some. The sample lists about 510,000 clones; 60% to 80% were seen once. The sample taken for sequencing was PBMCs. The receptors originated from a woman aged 40 to 50 in good health. Some clones in this sample may be carry-over from other donors' samples.

V usage is TRBV27 and J usage is TRBJ2-3; 12 nucleotides align to TRBD1. Germline-derived CDR1 and CDR2 are MNHEY and SMNVEV (reference sequence). Trimming at V came to 2 bases and at J to 6 bases, leaving 3 bases not matched to a gene. The CDR3 length is 15 residues. For the CDR3, the DNA is TGTGCCAGCAGTTTACGGGACAGGGGGCGGGATACGCAGTATTTT. It codes for CASSLRDRGRDTQYF.

This chain uses TRBV7-3 with TRBJ2-1; D uncertain. Germline CDR1 is SGHTA and CDR2 is FQGTGA. Trimming took 3 bases from V and 9 from J, leaving 9 bases between them. This CDR3 comprises 12 residues. As DNA, the CDR3 is TGTGCCAGCAGCTTCTCAGGTGGTGAGCAGTTCTTC. Residues: CASSFSGGEQFF.

The J gene is TRBJ1-3, the V gene TRBV5-1, with 7 bases aligning to TRBD1. Per germline, CDR1 SGHRS and CDR2 YFSETQ. The junction had 4 bases not matched to a gene; V was cut back by 0 bases and J by 1 base. This CDR3 is 16 amino acids long. Here the CDR3 reads CASSLAPRGSGNTIYF. CDR3 nucleotides: TGCGCCAGCAGCTTGGCCCCCAGGGGGTCTGGAAACACCATATATTTT.

The V and J genes are TRBV18 and TRBJ1-4; no clear D. The CDR3 runs to 14 residues. The V gene lost 2 bases and the J gene lost 8 bases, with 12 bases spanning the gap. Germline V gene lookup returns CDR1 KGHSH and CDR2 LQKENI. The CDR3 nucleotides read TGTGCCAGCTCACCAGTAGGGAATCGGGAAAAACTGTTTTTT. It specifies CASSPVGNREKLFF.

The chain employs TRBV18 and TRBJ1-2; no clear D gene. V shed 3 bases and J shed 1 base, with 12 bases lying between them. Germline CDR1 KGHSH, CDR2 LQKENI. This CDR3 has 15 residues. The DNA for the CDR3 is TGTGCCAGCTCACCTTATAGCCAGGTTAACTATGGCTACACCTTC. As protein: CASSPYSQVNYGYTF.

This rearrangement joins TRBV11-1 to TRBJ2-3, with 12 bases aligning to TRBD2. Germline V gene lookup returns CDR1 SGHAT and CDR2 FQDESV (reference sequence). The J segment lost 4 bases and the V segment lost 5 bases, leaving 4 bases of the junction unmatched. This CDR3 comprises 15 residues. This chain's CDR3 is CASSLTSGSSDTQYF. CDR3 bases: TGTGCCAGCAGCCTGACTAGCGGGAGTTCAGATACGCAGTATTTT.

Remarks on this clone: This may arise from a read error, as a much more abundant clone is one base away. The chain uses TRBV11-2 and TRBJ2-7, with TRBD2 identical over 7 bases. Germline CDR1 and CDR2: SGHAT and FQNNGV. This CDR3 has 15 amino acids. The junction had 7 bases not matched to a gene; V was cut back by 0 bases and J by 5 bases. The CDR3 reads CASSLDAGGIDEQYF. CDR3 sequence (DNA): TGTGCCAGCAGCTTAGATGCCGGGGGGATCGACGAGCAGTACTTC. The variable domain in full, with the rest retrieved from reference TRBV11-2 and TRBJ2-7, is EAGVAQSPRYKIIEKRQSVAFWCNPISGHATLYWYQQILGQGPKLLIQFQNNGVVDDSQLPKDRFSAERLKGVDSTLKIQPAKLEDSAVYLCASSLDAGGIDEQYFGPGTRLTVT.